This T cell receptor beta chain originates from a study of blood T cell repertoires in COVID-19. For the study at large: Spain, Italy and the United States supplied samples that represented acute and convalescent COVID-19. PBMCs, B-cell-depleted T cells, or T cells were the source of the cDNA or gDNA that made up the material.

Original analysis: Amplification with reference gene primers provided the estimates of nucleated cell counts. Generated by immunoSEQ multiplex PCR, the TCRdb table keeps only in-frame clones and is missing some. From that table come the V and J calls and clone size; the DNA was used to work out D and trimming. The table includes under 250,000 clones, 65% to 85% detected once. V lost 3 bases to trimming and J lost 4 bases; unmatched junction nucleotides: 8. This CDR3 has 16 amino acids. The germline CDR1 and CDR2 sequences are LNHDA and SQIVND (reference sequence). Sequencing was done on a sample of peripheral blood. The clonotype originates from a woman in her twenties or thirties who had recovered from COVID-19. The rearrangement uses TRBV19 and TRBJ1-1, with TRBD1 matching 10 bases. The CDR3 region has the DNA TGTGCCAGTAGTATGTGGGGACAGGGGCGAAGCACTGAAGCTTTCTTT. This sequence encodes CASSMWGQGRSTEAFF.